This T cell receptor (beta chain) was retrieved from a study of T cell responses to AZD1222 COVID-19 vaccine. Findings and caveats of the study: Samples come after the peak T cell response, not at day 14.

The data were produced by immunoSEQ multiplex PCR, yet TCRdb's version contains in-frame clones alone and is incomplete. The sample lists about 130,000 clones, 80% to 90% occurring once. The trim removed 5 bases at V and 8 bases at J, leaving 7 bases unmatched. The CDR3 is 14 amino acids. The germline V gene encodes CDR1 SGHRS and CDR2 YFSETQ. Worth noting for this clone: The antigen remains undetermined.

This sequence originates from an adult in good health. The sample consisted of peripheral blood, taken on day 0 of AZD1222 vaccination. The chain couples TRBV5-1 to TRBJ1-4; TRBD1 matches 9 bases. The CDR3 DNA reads TGCGCCAGCAGAAGGGACAGGGTAGAAGAAAAACTGTTTTTT. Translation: CASRRDRVEEKLFF.